This T cell receptor (beta chain) emerged from a study of blood T cell repertoires in COVID-19. The wider study: PBMCs, B-cell-depleted T cells, or T cells were the source of the cDNA or gDNA that made up the material.

The table came from immunoSEQ multiplex PCR; TCRdb's copy has only in-frame clones and leaves some out. The sample carries roughly 75,000 clones, around 80% recorded once. CDR1 is MNHEY and CDR2 is SVGAGI in the germline V gene. The CDR3 spans 15 residues. J lost 4 bases, V lost 4 bases, and 6 bases had no gene match. Source material: peripheral blood. The V and J genes are TRBV6-5 and TRBJ1-2; TRBD1 agrees at 10 bases. This TCR derives from a man aged 45 to 65 with COVID-19, enrolled during active disease. As DNA, the CDR3 is TGTGCCAGCAGTTCCGGGACAGGGGAAGGCTATGGCTACACCTTC. Residues: CASSSGTGEGYGYTF.